Described below is a single TCR beta chain sequence and its context. The CDR3 is 15 residues long. The germline gives CDR1 MNHNY, CDR2 SVGAGI (reference sequence). V was pared by 2 bases and J by 5 bases, with 4 bases of the junction left unmatched. These data come from a study of blood T cell repertoires in COVID-19. Study summary: Material from acute and convalescent COVID-19 was sourced from the United States, Italy and Spain. T cells, B-cell-depleted T cells, or PBMCs provided the cDNA or gDNA that served as material.

As originally analysed: Amplification of reference gene primers provided the estimated nucleated cell counts. Clones were read by immunoSEQ multiplex PCR, and TCRdb kept only the in-frame ones, dropping some. D and trimming come from the DNA, and the V and J calls and clone size come from that table. The sample has about 44,000 clones, 82% seen once. The TCR was taken from a woman in her sixties or seventies with acute or convalescent COVID-19. The genes are TRBV6-6 and TRBJ2-1, with TRBD2 matching 9 bases. Input material: peripheral blood. CDR3 DNA: TGTGCCAGCAGTTACAGCGGGAGGTCTAACAATGAGCAGTTCTTC. Residues: CASSYSGRSNNEQFF.